This is a list of T cell receptor beta chains from one sample in a study of CD8 T cells in ankylosing spondylitis. MiXCR was run by TCRdb on the 5' RACE reads, yielding one entry per CDR3 protein. Of 300,000 to 400,000 distinct CDR3 sequences detected, approximately 20% appear once; the ten largest clones hold approximately 16%. The source material was blood, either unsorted or a sorted T cell fraction (not recorded which). Every receptor here comes from a male donor with ankylosing spondylitis. The CDR3 runs from the conserved cysteine through the conserved F or W. The order of the fields is CDR3 DNA, CDR3 protein, V gene, D gene, J gene, clone size. D genes are given only for firm matches. The size of a clone is reported for some rows only, either as once, few or many, or as a class for expanded clones.

TGTGCCAGCAGTCCCGGCGCAGGACGAACCCGATACGAGCAGTACTTC	CASSPGAGRTRYEQYF	TRBV12-3/TRBV12-4	.	TRBJ2-7	few
TGTGCCACCAGCCGAAAGGGGGGCGACTGGGAGACCCAGTACTTC	CATSRKGGDWETQYF	TRBV15	.	TRBJ2-5	few
TGTGCCAGCAGCTTTATGGGACTAGCAGATCAAGAGACCCAGTACTTC	CASSFMGLADQETQYF	TRBV11-2	TRBD2	TRBJ2-5	.
TGCAGCGTTGGCCAGTCGCCGGGACCCCAAGAGACCCAGTACTTC	CSVGQSPGPQETQYF	TRBV29-1	.	TRBJ2-5	few
TGTGCCAGCAGGCAGGGTCCTAGTTTTTACGAGCAGTACTTC	CASRQGPSFYEQYF	TRBV5-6	.	TRBJ2-7	.
TGTGCCAGCAGCCAACCAAGGACAGGGCTTGGATATGGCTACACCTTC	CASSQPRTGLGYGYTF	TRBV4-2	TRBD1	TRBJ1-2	.
TGTGCCATCACCCCAGTATTGGAAACCTGGGGCATTGGTGAGCAGTTCTTC	CAITPVLETWGIGEQFF	TRBV10-3	.	TRBJ2-1	many
TGTGCCAGCAGTTACGGTAGCGGGAGCGGGGCAGATACGCAGTATTTT	CASSYGSGSGADTQYF	TRBV6-2/TRBV6-3	TRBD2	TRBJ2-3	few
TGCAGCGGGCGACAGGTTTGGGAGACCCAGTACTTC	CSGRQVWETQYF	TRBV29-1	.	TRBJ2-5	few
TGCGCCAGCAGCTTATTAGCGGGGAGTGGTATCGATGAGCAGTTCTTC	CASSLLAGSGIDEQFF	TRBV5-1	TRBD2	TRBJ2-1	.
TGTGCCAGCAGCACTAGCGGCATCACAGATACGCAGTATTTT	CASSTSGITDTQYF	TRBV9	TRBD2	TRBJ2-3	few
TGCGCCAGCAGCCCAGGGGGGGCCGGGATCAATGAGCAGTTCTTC	CASSPGGAGINEQFF	TRBV5-1	.	TRBJ2-1	few
TGTGCCAGCAGCTTAATAGCGACTAGCGGTGCAGATACGCAGTATTTT	CASSLIATSGADTQYF	TRBV7-3	TRBD2	TRBJ2-3	.
TGTGCCAGCAGCTTAGGGGAAGTTTCCTCCTACAATGAGCAGTTCTTC	CASSLGEVSSYNEQFF	TRBV7-8	.	TRBJ2-1	.
TGTGCCAGCGGAACGGTTGCTGGCCCCGGGGTCCCCGGGGAGCTGTTTTTT	CASGTVAGPGVPGELFF	TRBV9	.	TRBJ2-2	few
TGTGCCAGCAGCTTAGGACTAGCTTCTCTCAATGAGCAGTTCTTC	CASSLGLASLNEQFF	TRBV7-2	TRBD2	TRBJ2-1	few
TGTGCCAGCAGTCTCACTAGCGGGAGCTTTGGGTCCTACGAGCAGTACTTC	CASSLTSGSFGSYEQYF	TRBV27	TRBD2	TRBJ2-7	once
TGTGCCATCAGTGAACTGGACAGCTCGACAAACACCATATATTTT	CAISELDSSTNTIYF	TRBV10-3	.	TRBJ1-3	once
TGTGCCAGCAGCCGAATGGACGCCCCGGGAGAGCAGTTCTTC	CASSRMDAPGEQFF	TRBV7-9	.	TRBJ2-1	.
TGTGCCAGCAGCTTAGACGGCTATAGCACAGATACGCAGTATTTT	CASSLDGYSTDTQYF	TRBV11-2	.	TRBJ2-3	.
TGCAGCGTTGCCCCGCTCAAGCGGGAGAATGAGCAGTTCTTC	CSVAPLKRENEQFF	TRBV29-1	TRBD2	TRBJ2-1	few
TGTGCCAGCAGTGCCTACCGGGGAGCGGGGGCCGGAATGAACACTGAAGCTTTCTTT	CASSAYRGAGAGMNTEAFF	TRBV25-1	.	TRBJ1-1	.
TGCAGTGCTACCTCGATCGGGCGGGGGCAAGAGACCCAGTACTTC	CSATSIGRGQETQYF	TRBV20-1	TRBD2	TRBJ2-5	.
TGTGCCAGCAGTTTCATTTTAAGGGACTCTGGGGCCAACGTCCTGACTTTC	CASSFILRDSGANVLTF	TRBV12-3/TRBV12-4	.	TRBJ2-6	.
TGCAGTGCTAGAGGATACCTAGCGGGAGGGTACACAGATACGCAGTATTTT	CSARGYLAGGYTDTQYF	TRBV20-1	TRBD2	TRBJ2-3	.
TGCAGTGCTAGGTTCGGGCATCCGCAAGAGACCCAGTACTTC	CSARFGHPQETQYF	TRBV20-1	.	TRBJ2-5	many
TGTGCCAGCTCACCCGGGACAGGGGGCTTGAGCAATCAGCCCCAGCATTTT	CASSPGTGGLSNQPQHF	TRBV18	TRBD1	TRBJ1-5	.
TGCGCCAGCAGCCCCCTTCCGGGAGGGACCACCGGGGAGCTGTTTTTT	CASSPLPGGTTGELFF	TRBV4-3	TRBD2	TRBJ2-2	.
TGTGCCAGCAGCTTGGGGACTAGCTCAGAGACCCAGTACTTC	CASSLGTSSETQYF	TRBV7-8	TRBD2	TRBJ2-5	few
TGCAGTGCTAGAATGGGACTAGCGGGAGCCGAGCAGTTCTTC	CSARMGLAGAEQFF	TRBV20-1	TRBD2	TRBJ2-1	few
TGCAGTGCTATTAGCGGGAGCGGCACAGATACGCAGTATTTT	CSAISGSGTDTQYF	TRBV20-1	TRBD2	TRBJ2-3	.
TGTGCCAGCAGTGCGAAGGTTGTCAGGATCTACGAGCAGTACTTC	CASSAKVVRIYEQYF	TRBV27	.	TRBJ2-7	once
TGTGCCAGCAGCTTAGAAAACGTTTGGGGCCACAATGAGCAGTTCTTC	CASSLENVWGHNEQFF	TRBV7-8	.	TRBJ2-1	.
TGCGCCAGCGGAACGGGGCGGGACGAGCAGTACTTC	CASGTGRDEQYF	TRBV5-1	.	TRBJ2-7	.
TGCGCCAGCAGCTTGAGTGCCGGGAGCGTTGTCACCGGGGAGCTGTTTTTT	CASSLSAGSVVTGELFF	TRBV5-1	.	TRBJ2-2	.